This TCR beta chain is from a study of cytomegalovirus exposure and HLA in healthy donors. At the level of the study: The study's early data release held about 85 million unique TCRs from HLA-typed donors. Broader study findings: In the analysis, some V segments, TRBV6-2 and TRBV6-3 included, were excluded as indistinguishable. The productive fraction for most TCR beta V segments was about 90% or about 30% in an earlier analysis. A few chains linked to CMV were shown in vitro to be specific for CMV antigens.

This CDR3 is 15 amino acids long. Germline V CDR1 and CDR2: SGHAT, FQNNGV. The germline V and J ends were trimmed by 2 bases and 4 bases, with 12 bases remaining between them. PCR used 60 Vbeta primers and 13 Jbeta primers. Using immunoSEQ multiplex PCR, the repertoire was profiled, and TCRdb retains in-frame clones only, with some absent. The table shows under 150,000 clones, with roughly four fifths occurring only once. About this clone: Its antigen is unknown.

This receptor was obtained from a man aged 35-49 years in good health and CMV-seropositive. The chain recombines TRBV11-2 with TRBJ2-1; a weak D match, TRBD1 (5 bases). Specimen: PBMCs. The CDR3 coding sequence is TGTGCCAGCAGCTTATCAGACAGCTTATACAATGAGCAGTTCTTC. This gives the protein CASSLSDSLYNEQFF.